Presented here are 26 T cell receptor beta chains from one specimen sequenced in a study of cytomegalovirus exposure and HLA in healthy donors. Amplification used 60 Vbeta primers and 13 Jbeta primers. Assay used: immunoSEQ multiplex PCR; TCRdb lists only in-frame clones, some missing. The table includes roughly 130,000 clones, around 74% detected once. Source material: PBMCs. The receptors come from a woman in her forties or fifties in good health and CMV-seropositive.

In this sample, this clone turned up once. V and J are TRBV9 and TRBJ2-2, with D uncertain. The CDR3 totals 15 residues. CDR1 is SGDLS, CDR2 YYNGEE, per germline. V was cut by 0 bases and J by 0 bases, with 6 bases left in between. CDR3 amino acids: CASSVGRTNTGELFF. The CDR3 DNA reads TGTGCCAGCAGCGTAGGCAGGACGAACACCGGGGAGCTGTTTTTT.

The chain couples TRBV6-6 to TRBJ2-7; 7 bases agree with TRBD1. CDR1 and CDR2 from the germline V gene are MNHNY and SVGAGI (reference sequence). The ends lost 10 bases at V and 0 bases at J; junction bases unmatched: 3. This CDR3 has 12 residues. The CDR3 protein is CATGDSSYEQYF. In DNA form, the CDR3 reads TGTGCCACAGGGGACAGCTCCTACGAGCAGTACTTC.

The chain joins TRBV15 to TRBJ1-1; no clear D gene. The CDR3 length is 13 residues. With 3 bases removed from V and 11 bases from J, the gap between germline ends came to 16 bases. Germline-derived CDR1 and CDR2 are LNHNV and YYDKDF (reference sequence). The CDR3 loop is CATSSVIEGQAFF. CDR3 nucleotide sequence: TGTGCCACCAGCAGTGTCATTGAGGGCCAGGCTTTCTTT. Full variable domain (missing parts from reference TRBV15 and TRBJ1-1): DAMVIQNPRYQVTQFGKPVTLSCSQTLNHNVMYWYQQKSSQAPKLLFHYYDKDFNNEADTPDNFQSRRPNTSFCFLDIRSPGLGDTAMYLCATSSVIEGQAFFGQGTRLTVV.

The DNA of the CDR3 is TGTGCCAGCAGCTTGGGTATAACCGGGGAGCTGTTTTTT. This codes for CASSLGITGELFF. This chain connects TRBV5-6 to TRBJ2-2, with D hard to call. This CDR3 contains 13 residues. Germline V gene sequence: CDR1 SGHDT, CDR2 YYEEEE. V was cut by 0 bases and J by 5 bases, with 5 bases left in between.

This rearrangement joins TRBV4-2 to TRBJ1-2; a weak D match, TRBD1 (5 bases). Trimming stripped 4 bases from V and 2 bases from J, with 11 bases between. The CDR3 loop spans 14 amino acids. Germline CDR1 and CDR2: LGHNA and YNFKEQ. Written as DNA, the CDR3 is TGTGCCAGCAGCCCCTCGACAGAAAACTATGGCTACACCTTC. As protein: CASSPSTENYGYTF.

The chain recombines TRBV6-6 with TRBJ2-7; 7 bases match TRBD1. This CDR3 comprises 12 residues. J lost 9 bases, V lost 7 bases, and 9 bases had no gene match. Germline CDR1 and CDR2: MNHNY and SVGAGI (reference sequence). CDR3 DNA sequence: TGTGCCAGCACCTCACAGGGGTCCGGGCAGTACTTC. As protein: CASTSQGSGQYF.

The chain couples TRBV30 to TRBJ1-2; possibly TRBD1 for D (6 bases). Trimming removed 3 bases from V and 7 bases from J, with 12 bases in between. This CDR3 has 12 residues. Germline loops: CDR1 GTSNPN, CDR2 SVGIG (reference sequence). CDR3 residues: CAWRQQGAGYTF. The CDR3 DNA sequence: TGTGCCTGGAGACAACAGGGAGCTGGCTACACCTTC.

The CDR3 DNA is TGTGCCAGCAGCCGTGGGAGGGGTTTCCGGCGAGGGGACAATCAGCCCCAGCATTTT. It codes for CASSRGRGFRRGDNQPQHF. The J gene is TRBJ1-5, the V gene TRBV2; possibly TRBD1 for D (5 bases). V lost 6 bases and J lost 3, with 27 bases in between. The length of the CDR3 is 19 residues. Per germline, CDR1 SNHLY and CDR2 FYNNEI.

The rearrangement joins TRBV5-6 to TRBJ1-6, with TRBD1 matching 10 bases. The CDR3 is made up of 15 amino acids. CDR1 SGHDT and CDR2 YYEEEE come from the germline V gene. V shed 5 bases and J 10 bases; nucleotides not matched to a gene: 9. DNA for the CDR3: TGTGCCAGCAGTCCTGACAGGGGGCTCATCTCACCCCTCCACTTT. Its protein is CASSPDRGLISPLHF.

This sequence joins TRBV5-1 and TRBJ1-1; D may be TRBD1 (6 bases). CDR1 is SGHRS and CDR2 is YFSETQ in the germline V gene. Deletions cut 0 bases from V and 2 bases from J, with 8 bases between. The CDR3 is 14 amino acids. The CDR3 sequence is CASSLGQVNTEAFF. The DNA for the CDR3 is TGCGCCAGCAGCTTGGGACAGGTCAACACTGAAGCTTTCTTT.

The V gene is TRBV19, the J gene TRBJ2-2; TRBD2 is a possible D gene (6 bases). The CDR3 extends over 16 amino acids. V lost 7 bases to trimming and J lost 0 bases, with 15 bases between them. CDR1 and CDR2 from the germline V gene are LNHDA and SQIVND (reference sequence). As DNA, the CDR3 is TGTGCCAGTATCCATGAGGCGGGGCCGAACACCGGGGAGCTGTTTTTT. This encodes CASIHEAGPNTGELFF.

V gene TRBV6-1 combines with J gene TRBJ1-2, with D perhaps matching TRBD1 (5 bases). The germline V gene encodes CDR1 MNHNS and CDR2 SASEGT. Trimming stripped 6 bases from V and 3 bases from J, with 17 bases between. This CDR3 region has 15 residues. The CDR3 is CASSRRTQGDYGYTF. In DNA, the CDR3 is TGTGCCAGCAGCCGCAGGACCCAAGGGGACTATGGCTACACCTTC.

The chain combines TRBV2 with TRBJ2-1; D uncertain. Germline CDR1 SNHLY, CDR2 FYNNEI. V was cut by 3 bases and J by 9 bases, with 12 bases left in between. The CDR3 is 13 amino acids. The chain's CDR3 is CASSESTRGEQFF. DNA for the CDR3: TGTGCCAGCAGTGAGAGCACCCGAGGTGAGCAGTTCTTC.

To note about this clone: Distinct nucleotide sequences in the sample also encode this CDR3. The chain is built from TRBV10-2 and TRBJ2-2; unclear D gene. The germline CDR1 and CDR2 sequences are WSHSY and SAAADI. With 6 bases removed from V and 1 base from J, the gap between germline ends came to 15 bases. The CDR3 length is 16 residues. The CDR3 DNA follows: TGCGCCAGCAGCGGTTCGGCGGCCCTGAACACCGGGGAGCTGTTTTTT. Translating gives CASSGSAALNTGELFF.

CDR3 nucleotide sequence: TGTGCCAGTAGTGGCCGGACAGTGGTCGGGGGGGGCACAGATACGCAGTATTTT. Translation: CASSGRTVVGGGTDTQYF. This chain uses TRBV19 with TRBJ2-3; TRBD2 matches at 8 bases. Germline CDR1 reads LNHDA; CDR2 reads SQIVND (reference sequence). V was pared by 5 bases and J by 1 base, with 14 bases of the junction left unmatched. This CDR3 has 18 residues.

This chain joins TRBV9 and TRBJ1-5; 8 bases map to TRBD1. Germline V gene lookup returns CDR1 SGDLS and CDR2 YYNGEE. The CDR3 is made up of 15 amino acids. The V gene end was trimmed by 3 bases and the J gene end by 7 bases; junction bases not matched to a gene: 9. CDR3 protein: CASSAGQGSGQPQHF. The CDR3 DNA reads as TGTGCCAGCAGCGCCGGACAGGGTTCAGGGCAGCCCCAGCATTTT.

Note on this clone: One junction end does not reproduce the germline sequence, and a read error may be involved. This rearrangement joins TRBV29-1 to TRBJ1-2; 7 bases are a match to TRBD1. This CDR3 region has 13 residues. From germline, CDR1 is SQVTM and CDR2 ANQGSEA. The CDR3: CSVPQGLTGGYPF. CDR3 nucleotide sequence: TGCAGCGTACCACAGGGGCTCACGGGTGGCTACCCCTTC.

As regards this clone: An end of the junction differs from the germline gene, which may be a read error. The genes are TRBV19 and TRBJ2-2; 11 bases agree with TRBD2. CDR3 length: 15 amino acids. The germline gives CDR1 LNHDA, CDR2 SQIVND (reference sequence). CDR3 loop: CASRIAGGLTGELFF. The CDR3 DNA reads TGTGCCAGTAGGATAGCGGGGGGGCTCACCGGGGAGCTGTTTTTT.

This clone appeared once. The chain combines TRBV9 with TRBJ2-5; 12 nucleotides align to TRBD2. The CDR3 loop spans 16 amino acids. Germline assignment: CDR1 SGDLS and CDR2 YYNGEE. After removal of 3 bases from V and 5 bases from J, the junction contained 8 bases not matched to a gene. CDR3 protein: CASSAGTSGSSETQYF. CDR3 in DNA: TGTGCCAGCAGCGCCGGGACTAGCGGGTCCTCGGAGACCCAGTACTTC.

V is TRBV6-6 and J is TRBJ1-2, with D possibly matching TRBD1 (6 bases). The CDR3 covers 12 residues. In germline, CDR1 is MNHNY, CDR2 SVGAGI (reference sequence). Between the trimmed V and J ends, which lost 5 bases and 6 bases, there was a span of 10 bases. CDR3 sequence: CASSTHRDGYTF. CDR3 in DNA: TGTGCCAGCAGTACCCACAGGGATGGCTACACCTTC.

The rearrangement links TRBV6-5 to TRBJ1-5; 7 bases align to TRBD1. This CDR3 spans 16 amino acids. The J segment lost 4 bases and the V segment lost 2 bases, leaving 8 bases of the junction unmatched. Germline V gene data show CDR1 as MNHEY and CDR2 as SVGAGI. The CDR3 is CASSYPHTGANQPQHF. The CDR3 coding sequence is TGTGCCAGCAGTTACCCCCATACAGGGGCTAATCAGCCCCAGCATTTT.

The DNA of the CDR3 is TGTGCCAGCAGTGAGACAGGACAGAACACCGGGGAGCTGTTTTTT. It encodes CASSETGQNTGELFF. The chain couples TRBV2 to TRBJ2-2; D perhaps matches TRBD1 (6 bases). V was pared by 3 bases and J by 1 base, with 9 bases between. The CDR3 has 15 amino acids. The germline V gene has CDR1 SNHLY and CDR2 FYNNEI.

This sequence joins TRBV9 and TRBJ2-3, with D unresolved. Germline V gives CDR1 SGDLS, CDR2 YYNGEE. With 2 bases removed from V and 4 bases from J, the gap between germline ends came to 8 bases. CDR3 length equals 13 residues. CDR3 bases: TGTGCCAGCAGCGTTCGTAGAGCAGATACGCAGTATTTT. This translates into CASSVRRADTQYF.

The V call is TRBV7-2, the J call TRBJ1-1, with D uncertain. Germline CDR1 is SGHTA and CDR2 is FQGNSA. V gave up 4 bases and J gave up 4 bases, with 22 bases separating them. CDR3 length: 17 residues. CDR3 sequence: CASSSVPPVLVSTEAFF. As DNA, the CDR3 is TGTGCCAGCAGCTCCGTACCCCCAGTCCTAGTCAGCACTGAAGCTTTCTTT.

This chain links TRBV4-3 with TRBJ2-7; D perhaps matches TRBD2 (6 bases). CDR1 and CDR2 from the germline V gene are LGHNA and YSLEER. CDR3 length: 15 residues. The ends were cut back, 4 bases at V and 1 base at J, with 14 bases in the middle. The CDR3 region has the DNA TGCGCCAGCAGCCCCCAAGCCAGCGGGTCCTACGAGCAGTACTTC. Translating it yields CASSPQASGSYEQYF.

This clone was seen just once. The junction differs from germline at one of its ends, possibly a read error. The V call is TRBV9, the J call TRBJ1-2, with TRBD1 identical over 12 bases. CDR3 length equals 13 residues. The V gene's germline CDR1 is SGDLS and CDR2 YYNGEE. The CDR3 spells CASSEGGTGGSTF. The CDR3 DNA follows: TGTGCCAGCAGCGAGGGTGGGACAGGGGGCTCCACCTTC.